The sequence of this T cell receptor beta chain was determined in a study of T cell responses to AZD1222 COVID-19 vaccine. Study-wide results and limits: The span of vaccine-associated CD4 TCRs extended across spike, with dominance at 160-218 and 743-854. Following two doses of AZD1222, Spike-specific TCR breadth and depth rose.

With regard to this clone: The antigen is unknown.

The CDR3 runs to 14 residues. Germline CDR1 is MDHEN and CDR2 is SYDVKM. V was clipped by 7 bases and J by 2 bases; unmatched bases: 5. The method was immunoSEQ multiplex PCR; TCRdb's version includes in-frame clones alone and lacks a portion of them. The sample includes 140,000 or so clones, roughly nine tenths seen only once; the top ten take roughly 7.5%. V is TRBV28 and J is TRBJ1-3; 7 bases are a match to TRBD1. The sample in question was peripheral blood, obtained 28 days after the second dose of the MenACWY control vaccine. The receptor comes from an adult who received the MenACWY meningococcal vaccine as a control. In DNA form, the CDR3 reads TGTGCCAGCACCCCGGGACAGACTGGAAACACCATATATTTT. It codes for CASTPGQTGNTIYF.